The 29 T cell receptor beta chains reported below all come from one sample, sequenced in a study of beta chain features in type 1 diabetes. Since all of the isolated RNA was reverse transcribed, expressed TCRB transcripts were what got sequenced. Libraries were prepared by immunoSEQ multiplex PCR; TCRdb keeps only in-frame clonotypes and omits some of them. The table lists around 250,000 clones, 27% of them singletons, with roughly 4% in the top ten. Source material: central memory CD4+ T cells from blood. The receptors originated from a man aged 30-40 years in good health.

CDR3 residues: CAWRSLAGRETQYF. As DNA, the CDR3 is TGTGCCTGGAGGTCCTTAGCGGGACGGGAGACCCAGTACTTC. The chain couples TRBV30 to TRBJ2-5; TRBD2 matches 8 bases. CDR1 and CDR2 from the germline V gene are GTSNPN and SVGIG (reference sequence). The CDR3 covers 14 residues. J gave up 5 bases and V 3 bases, and 8 bases lay outside the gene matches.

CDR3 DNA: TGTGCCATCAGTGTTAGGGGTACAGATACGCAGTATTTT. Translating it yields CAISVRGTDTQYF. The chain recombines TRBV10-3 with TRBJ2-3, with a tentative D call TRBD1 (5 bases). V was clipped by 4 bases and J by 3 bases, with 8 bases between them. The CDR3 runs 13 residues. Germline CDR1 reads ENHRY; CDR2 reads SYGVKD.

This CDR3 is CASGGALDTQYF. CDR3 in DNA: TGTGCCAGCGGGGGGGCTTTAGATACGCAGTATTTT. The rearrangement links TRBV28 to TRBJ2-3; a weak D match, TRBD2 (7 bases). Trimming stripped 8 bases from V and 5 bases from J, with 11 bases between. Per germline, CDR1 MDHEN and CDR2 SYDVKM. The CDR3 totals 12 residues.

V usage is TRBV2 and J usage is TRBJ2-5, with a weak D call TRBD1 (5 bases). The germline CDR1 and CDR2 sequences are SNHLY and FYNNEI. V dropped 3 bases and J dropped 0 bases, with 23 bases sitting between them. This CDR3 is 19 amino acids long. The CDR3 sequence: CASSDVRQGHTRYQETQYF. CDR3 sequence (DNA): TGTGCCAGCAGTGATGTGAGGCAGGGCCATACACGATACCAAGAGACCCAGTACTTC.

Note on this clone: Within the sample, other DNA sequences also encode this same CDR3. The chain recombines TRBV6-5 with TRBJ1-6; 8 nucleotides agree with TRBD1. The germline CDR1 and CDR2 sequences are MNHEY and SVGAGI. V lost 0 bases and J lost 10; bases outside the gene matches: 8. The CDR3 runs to 16 residues. The CDR3: CASSYSRQGALSPLHF. The CDR3 DNA reads TGTGCCAGCAGTTACTCCCGGCAGGGGGCTTTATCACCCCTCCACTTT.

In its sample, this clone was seen a few times. The chain joins TRBV27 to TRBJ2-7, with 8 bases aligning to TRBD1. Germline assignment: CDR1 MNHEY and CDR2 SMNVEV (reference sequence). Trimming cost V 5 bases and J 4 bases; bases outside gene matches: 4. The CDR3 length is 13 residues. The CDR3 nucleotides are TGTGCCAGCAGTCCCAGGGGGCAGTACGAGCAGTACTTC. It translates to CASSPRGQYEQYF.

The J gene is TRBJ2-1, the V gene TRBV19; D assignment may be TRBD1 or TRBD2 (6 bases each). CDR3 size: 14 residues. Germline CDR1 LNHDA, CDR2 SQIVND (reference sequence). V was trimmed by 6 bases and J by 7 bases, leaving 16 bases between them. The CDR3 DNA reads as TGTGCCAGTAGAGGGGATGCGGGACAAAATGAGCAGTTCTTC. This translates into CASRGDAGQNEQFF.

This clone was counted a few times. The rearrangement links TRBV5-1 to TRBJ2-2; TRBD2 agrees at 8 bases. V dropped 5 bases and J dropped 6; count of bases not matched to a gene: 12. The CDR3 contains 16 residues. Germline values: CDR1 SGHRS, CDR2 YFSETQ. The CDR3 reads CASRIDSGRGAGELFF. The CDR3 region has the DNA TGCGCCAGCAGAATTGACAGCGGGAGAGGGGCCGGGGAGCTGTTTTTT.

In regard to this clone: The germline gene is not matched at one end of the junction; a read error may be the cause. The chain is built from TRBV30 and TRBJ2-3; perhaps D is TRBD1 or TRBD2 (5 bases each). The CDR3 is 11 amino acids. Germline assignment: CDR1 GTSNPN and CDR2 SVGIG (reference sequence). The DNA of the CDR3 is TGTGCCTGGGAGATTGGGGGTACCTTGAATTTT. It specifies CAWEIGGTLNF.

The CDR3 region is CATSRVLAGSYNEQFF. The CDR3 bases are TGTGCCACCAGCAGAGTTCTAGCGGGCTCCTACAATGAGCAGTTCTTC. The rearrangement links TRBV15 to TRBJ2-1, with TRBD2 matching 8 bases. V dropped 1 base and J dropped 0; count of bases not matched to a gene: 2. The CDR3 is 16 residues long. Germline V lookup: CDR1 LNHNV, CDR2 YYDKDF (reference sequence).

This clone was seen ten or more times. The chain joins TRBV29-1 to TRBJ2-1; maybe TRBD2 (6 bases). This CDR3 spans 12 amino acids. Germline V gives CDR1 SQVTM, CDR2 ANQGSEA. Trimming left V 1 base short and J 10 bases short, with 11 bases between. DNA for the CDR3: TGCAGCGTTGAAGTACTAGCTCGGGAGCAGTTCTTC. Protein sequence: CSVEVLAREQFF.

This sequence joins TRBV9 and TRBJ2-7; D may be TRBD1 (7 bases). The CDR3 runs to 14 residues. Trimming stripped 2 bases from V and 5 bases from J, with 14 bases between. Germline values: CDR1 SGDLS, CDR2 YYNGEE. The chain's CDR3 is CASSVQGGSDEQYF. The CDR3 coding sequence is TGTGCCAGCAGCGTGCAGGGGGGTTCCGACGAGCAGTACTTC.

The rearrangement uses TRBV29-1 and TRBJ2-3, with 10 bases aligning to TRBD2. The CDR3 contains 15 residues. Germline-derived CDR1 and CDR2 are SQVTM and ANQGSEA. J gave up 3 bases and V 7 bases, and 10 bases lay outside the gene matches. CDR3 sequence: CSGDGGAGGTDTQYF. The CDR3 nucleotides read TGCAGCGGCGACGGGGGAGCGGGAGGGACAGATACGCAGTATTTT.

Ten or more counts support this clone. V usage is TRBV2 and J usage is TRBJ2-1, with 8 bases fitting TRBD1. J gave up 2 bases and V 8 bases, and 2 bases lay outside the gene matches. Germline lookup yields CDR1 SNHLY and CDR2 FYNNEI. The CDR3 is made up of 13 amino acids. The CDR3 loop reads CASDRGPYNEQFF. For the CDR3, the DNA is TGTGCCAGCGACAGGGGACCCTACAATGAGCAGTTCTTC.

The gene calls are TRBV4-3 and TRBJ2-3; D gene unclear. Germline assignment: CDR1 LGHNA and CDR2 YSLEER. The CDR3 is made up of 13 amino acids. With 3 bases removed from V and 2 bases from J, the gap between germline ends came to 6 bases. The CDR3 reads CASSQSPTDTQYF. The CDR3 DNA is TGCGCCAGCAGCCAGAGTCCCACAGATACGCAGTATTTT.

The chain recombines TRBV28 with TRBJ1-5; D unclear. CDR3 length equals 13 residues. Per germline, CDR1 MDHEN and CDR2 SYDVKM. V shed 7 bases and J shed 2 bases, with 9 bases lying between them. DNA of the CDR3: TGTGCCAGCACTGACGGAGGCAATCAGCCCCAGCATTTT. Protein product: CASTDGGNQPQHF.

This clone was detected many times. J is TRBJ2-3 and V is TRBV28; D gene uncertain. V gave up 7 bases and J gave up 1 base, with 12 bases separating them. CDR3 length: 14 amino acids. Germline V lookup: CDR1 MDHEN, CDR2 SYDVKM. CDR3 in amino acids: CASNSRRGTDTQYF. The CDR3 nucleotides are TGTGCCAGCAACTCCCGTAGGGGCACAGATACGCAGTATTTT.

Concerning this clone: A far larger clone is one base from this, pointing to a likely read error. V is TRBV30 and J is TRBJ1-1; perhaps TRBD1 as D (5 bases). Germline loops: CDR1 GTSNPN, CDR2 SVGIG (reference sequence). CDR3 size: 13 residues. The CDR3 loop is CDSLSRENTEAFF. In DNA form, the CDR3 reads TGTGACTCCTTAAGCAGGGAGAACACTGAAGCTTTCTTT.

This clone has only a few counts. Other DNA variants within this sample encode the same CDR3. The gene calls are TRBV29-1 and TRBJ2-7, with 7 positions matching TRBD2. Germline V gene sequence: CDR1 SQVTM, CDR2 ANQGSEA. The CDR3 is 13 residues long. V gave up 4 bases and J gave up 7 bases; unmatched junction bases: 10. CDR3 nucleotides: TGCAGCGTTGGTAGCGGGCCGGCTATAGAGCAGTACTTC. Its translation is CSVGSGPAIEQYF.

The V call is TRBV4-3, the J call TRBJ2-1; D gene unclear. Germline CDR1 is LGHNA and CDR2 is YSLEER. The CDR3 is 13 amino acids. V gave up 0 bases and J gave up 10 bases, with 10 bases separating them. CDR3 in DNA: TGCGCCAGCAGCCAAGATACGGGCGTGGAGCAGTTCTTC. Translation gives CASSQDTGVEQFF.

The chain couples TRBV27 to TRBJ2-6; D may correspond to TRBD1 or TRBD2 (6 bases each). Germline-derived CDR1 and CDR2 are MNHEY and SMNVEV (reference sequence). V was pared by 8 bases and J by 4 bases, with 12 bases between. This CDR3 region has 14 residues. The CDR3 nucleotides read TGTGCCAGCCGGTCGGGGGCAGGGGCCAACGTCCTGACTTTC. It translates to CASRSGAGANVLTF.

The chain is built from TRBV7-9 and TRBJ2-5; 11 bases match TRBD2. The trim removed 0 bases at V and 6 bases at J, leaving 3 bases unmatched. Germline-derived CDR1 and CDR2 are SEHNR and FQNEAQ (reference sequence). The CDR3 is made up of 15 amino acids. In nucleotides, the CDR3 is TGTGCCAGCAGCTTAGCGGCTAGCGGGGGGCAGACCCAGTACTTC. It yields the protein CASSLAASGGQTQYF.

This clone has more than one count but fewer than ten. The chain is built from TRBV29-1 and TRBJ2-1; D might be TRBD2 (5 bases). Deletions cut 3 bases from V and 7 bases from J, with 16 bases between. The CDR3 loop spans 14 amino acids. Germline-derived CDR1 and CDR2 are SQVTM and ANQGSEA. The CDR3 protein is CSVDALEARNEQFF. The CDR3, as DNA: TGCAGCGTTGATGCGCTGGAGGCAAGGAATGAGCAGTTCTTC.

The V call is TRBV6-6, the J call TRBJ2-3; D might be TRBD2 (5 bases). Germline values: CDR1 MNHNY, CDR2 SVGAGI (reference sequence). V shed 6 bases and J shed 1 base, with 11 bases lying between them. This CDR3 has 14 residues. The CDR3 nucleotides are TGTGCCAGCAGCCCCCCGCGGGGCACAGATACGCAGTATTTT. This sequence encodes CASSPPRGTDTQYF.

The chain has TRBV14 and TRBJ2-7; a weak D match, TRBD1 (6 bases). From germline, CDR1 is SGHDN and CDR2 FVKESK. The CDR3 has 13 amino acids. V lost 4 bases and J 3 bases, leaving 10 bases between the germline ends. The CDR3 reads CASSRGHLYEQYF. CDR3 in DNA: TGTGCCAGCAGCCGGGGACACCTCTACGAGCAGTACTTC.

V usage is TRBV7-2 and J usage is TRBJ1-2; no reliable D call. Germline V gene sequence: CDR1 SGHTA, CDR2 FQGNSA. V dropped 3 bases and J dropped 7 bases, with 9 bases sitting between them. This CDR3 has 12 residues. CDR3 nucleotides: TGTGCCAGCAGCTTCCCACCGGGTGGCTACACCTTC. Translating gives CASSFPPGGYTF.

CDR3: CASSTRTSGSSYNEQFF. DNA of the CDR3: TGTGCCAGCAGTACTCGGACTAGCGGGAGCTCCTACAATGAGCAGTTCTTC. V usage is TRBV2 and J usage is TRBJ2-1; 13 bases line up with TRBD2. Germline CDR1 reads SNHLY; CDR2 reads FYNNEI. The junction had 4 bases not matched to a gene; V was cut back by 5 bases and J by 0 bases. The CDR3 contains 17 residues.

The V call is TRBV18, the J call TRBJ1-2; D possibly corresponds to TRBD1 (5 bases). Germline-derived CDR1 and CDR2 are KGHSH and LQKENI. The CDR3 runs to 13 residues. V was cut by 3 bases and J by 8 bases, with 13 bases left in between. The CDR3 reads CASSPLRGSGYTF. CDR3 sequence (DNA): TGTGCCAGCTCACCCTTGCGGGGGAGCGGCTACACCTTC.

Only a few counts were recorded for this clone. This chain uses TRBV7-9 with TRBJ2-5, with 13 bases identical to TRBD2. After removal of 5 bases from V and 6 bases from J, the junction contained 12 bases not matched to a gene. Germline-derived CDR1 and CDR2 are SEHNR and FQNEAQ (reference sequence). The CDR3 extends over 17 amino acids. CDR3 DNA sequence: TGTGCCAGCAGCGCAAATACTGGGACTAGCGGGACAAAGACCCAGTACTTC. It is translated as CASSANTGTSGTKTQYF. The complete variable domain, with remaining parts taken from reference TRBV7-9 and TRBJ2-5, reads DTGVSQNPRHKITKRGQNVTFRCDPISEHNRLYWYRQTLGQGPEFLTYFQNEAQLEKSRLLSDRFSAERPKGSFSTLEIQRTEQGDSAMYLCASSANTGTSGTKTQYFGPGTRLLVL.